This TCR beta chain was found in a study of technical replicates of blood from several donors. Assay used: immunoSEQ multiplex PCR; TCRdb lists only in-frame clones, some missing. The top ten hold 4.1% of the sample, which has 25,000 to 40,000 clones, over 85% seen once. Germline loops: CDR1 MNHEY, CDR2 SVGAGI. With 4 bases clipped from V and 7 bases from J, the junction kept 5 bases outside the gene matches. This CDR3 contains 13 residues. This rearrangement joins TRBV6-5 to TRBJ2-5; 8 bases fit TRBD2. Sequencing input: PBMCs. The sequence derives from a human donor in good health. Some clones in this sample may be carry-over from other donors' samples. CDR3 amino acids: CASSSGLAGTQYF. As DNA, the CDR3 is TGTGCCAGCAGTTCAGGACTAGCTGGGACCCAGTACTTC.